The clone carrying this TCR beta chain was picked up one time. Its antigen is not identified. Assay used: immunoSEQ multiplex PCR; TCRdb lists only in-frame clones, some missing. The table has approximately 50,000 clones, 88% seen once. V was shortened by 4 bases and J by 3 bases, with 10 bases between the two germline ends. The CDR3 has 14 amino acids. Germline CDR1 and CDR2: SEHNR and FQNEAQ (reference sequence). Following autologous stem cell transplantation, relapse occurred in every patient, and exposure to brentuximab vedotin varied. The record originates from a study of PD-1 blockade in classical Hodgkin lymphoma. Study conclusions and caveats: Patients excluded were those beginning nivolumab under 1 year after ASCT.

The gene calls are TRBV7-9 and TRBJ1-5; TRBD1 might be the D (6 bases). The receptor's source is a human donor with classical Hodgkin lymphoma. Sequences were derived from peripheral blood mononuclear cells (PBMCs), sampled before the second cycle of nivolumab. The CDR3 coding sequence is TGTGCCAGCAGCTCCTGGGACACCAATCAGCCCCAGCATTTT. Protein product: CASSSWDTNQPQHF.